Shown below are 30 T cell receptor beta chains from a single sample sequenced in a study of early T cells in non-severe SARS-CoV-2 infection. MiXCR, run by TCRdb on the 5' RACE reads, gives a single entry per CDR3 protein. Here the sample spans roughly 45,000 distinct CDR3 sequences, about 11% being singletons. Sequencing was done on a sample of whole blood. These receptors all come from an adult who was a healthcare worker with PCR-confirmed SARS-CoV-2 infection or an uninfected control (not recorded which).

This chain connects TRBV3-1 to TRBJ2-7; the D is unclear. In germline, CDR1 is LGHDT, CDR2 YNNKEL (reference sequence). The V gene lost 4 bases and the J gene lost 5 bases, with 9 bases spanning the gap. The CDR3 sequence is 12 residues long. The CDR3 DNA reads as TGTGCCAGCAGCCCAGGAATTCACGAGCAGTACTTC. Encoded protein: CASSPGIHEQYF.

The V and J genes are TRBV6-2 or TRBV6-3 and TRBJ2-1, with 10 bases lining up with TRBD2. V lost 5 bases to trimming and J lost 8 bases; unmatched junction nucleotides: 9. CDR1 MNHEY and CDR2 SVGEGT come from the germline V gene. The length of the CDR3 is 15 residues. CDR3 loop: CASSPRLAGDYEQFF. The CDR3 DNA reads TGTGCCAGCAGTCCTCGGCTAGCGGGAGACTATGAGCAGTTCTTC.

The chain carries TRBV6-5 and TRBJ1-2; 9 bases align to TRBD1. This CDR3 region has 15 residues. Looked up from germline, CDR1 is MNHEY and CDR2 is SVGAGI. Trimming removed 4 bases from V and 6 bases from J; junction bases left unmatched: 9. CDR3 amino acids: CASSSWTGERNGYTF. The CDR3 coding sequence is TGTGCCAGCAGTTCCTGGACAGGGGAGAGGAATGGCTACACCTTC.

The rearrangement uses TRBV7-9 and TRBJ2-7, with 7 nucleotides matching TRBD1. J gave up 3 bases and V 5 bases, and 13 bases lay outside the gene matches. Germline-derived CDR1 and CDR2 are SEHNR and FQNEAQ (reference sequence). CDR3 length equals 16 residues. As DNA, the CDR3 is TGTGCCAGCAGCCGCCCTCGGACAGGACATCTCTACGAGCAGTACTTC. Protein sequence: CASSRPRTGHLYEQYF.

Ten or more counts support this clonotype. The chain links TRBV28 to TRBJ2-3; TRBD2 is a possible D gene (7 bases). V was cut by 9 bases and J by 4 bases, with 17 bases left in between. CDR3 length: 14 amino acids. Germline V CDR1 and CDR2: MDHEN, SYDVKM. For the CDR3, the DNA is TGTGCCAGTAAGGCGCGGCGGGGGCCAGATACGCAGTATTTT. Its translation: CASKARRGPDTQYF.

The chain has TRBV7-6 and TRBJ1-1, with D unresolved. Per the germline V gene, CDR1 is SGHVS and CDR2 is FNYEAQ. Trimming shortened V by 1 base and J by 7 bases, and 13 bases separated the two germline ends. CDR3 size: 14 residues. The CDR3 DNA reads TGTGCCAGCAGCTTAGGTGGTGACACAGATGAAGCTTTCTTT. Amino acids: CASSLGGDTDEAFF.

This clonotype was counted ten times or more. The chain joins TRBV6-1 to TRBJ1-1, with TRBD1 as a possible D gene (5 bases). CDR3 length: 14 residues. CDR1 and CDR2 from the germline V gene are MNHNS and SASEGT. Between the trimmed V and J ends, which lost 3 bases and 1 base, there was a span of 9 bases. The CDR3 loop is CASSDGGTNTEAFF. The CDR3 DNA follows: TGTGCCAGCAGTGATGGGGGGACGAACACTGAAGCTTTCTTT.

This clonotype was counted at least ten times. The V and J genes are TRBV6-2 or TRBV6-3 and TRBJ2-1; TRBD2 might be the D (5 bases). V lost 6 bases, J lost 7 bases, and 7 bases lay in between. The germline V gene has CDR1 MNHEY and CDR2 SVGEGT. The CDR3 is made up of 11 amino acids. CDR3 in amino acids: CASRSGNEQFF. The CDR3 DNA sequence: TGTGCCAGCAGGAGCGGTAATGAGCAGTTCTTC.

This clonotype has a count of ten or more. The rearrangement joins TRBV20-1 to TRBJ2-5; D possibly corresponds to TRBD2 (7 bases). This CDR3 has 14 residues. The V end was cut by 0 bases, the J end by 1 base, with 9 bases between. Germline assignment: CDR1 DFQATT and CDR2 SNEGSKA (reference sequence). The CDR3 nucleotides read TGCAGTGCTAGAGAGGGGGGGCCCCAAGAGACCCAGTACTTC. Translating gives CSAREGGPQETQYF.

This rearrangement joins TRBV5-1 to TRBJ1-3; a weak D match, TRBD1 (6 bases). Deletions cut 4 bases from V and 0 bases from J, with 8 bases between. The CDR3 runs to 14 residues. Germline V CDR1 and CDR2: SGHRS, YFSETQ. CDR3 in amino acids: CASSVQGSGNTIYF. The DNA of the CDR3 is TGCGCCAGCAGCGTACAGGGCTCTGGAAACACCATATATTTT. Based on the CDR3 plus reference TRBV5-1 and TRBJ1-3, the full variable domain is KAGVTQTPRYLIKTRGQQVTLSCSPISGHRSVSWYQQTPGQGLQFLFEYFSETQRNKGNFPGRFSGRQFSNSRSEMNVSTLELGDSALYLCASSVQGSGNTIYFGEGSWLTVV.

In this sample, this clonotype turned up many times. The chain links TRBV3-1 to TRBJ2-7; D is uncertain. The CDR3 totals 13 residues. Trimming removed 1 base at V and 0 bases at J, with 4 bases between. CDR1 and CDR2 (germline): LGHDT, YNNKEL (reference sequence). The CDR3 protein is CASSQVASYEQYF. In DNA, the CDR3 is TGTGCCAGCAGCCAAGTCGCCTCCTACGAGCAGTACTTC.

This chain uses TRBV24-1 with TRBJ1-4; D remains ambiguous. Looked up from germline, CDR1 is KGHDR and CDR2 is SFDVKD. V was trimmed by 3 bases and J by 3 bases, leaving 13 bases between them. The length of the CDR3 is 16 residues. The CDR3 DNA reads TGTGCCACCAGTGATGGGATGACCGGGCCTAATGAAAAACTGTTTTTT. Its protein is CATSDGMTGPNEKLFF.

This clonotype has ten or more counts. The chain couples TRBV6-1 to TRBJ2-7, with D maybe TRBD2 (6 bases). Trimming left V 0 bases short and J 3 bases short, with 12 bases between. The CDR3 runs to 15 residues. The V gene's germline CDR1 is MNHNS and CDR2 SASEGT. The CDR3 region has the DNA TGTGCCAGCAGTGAAGCGGAGACTAGGAGCTACGAGCAGTACTTC. The encoded protein is CASSEAETRSYEQYF.

This clonotype was counted many times. The J gene is TRBJ1-5, the V gene TRBV12-3 or TRBV12-4; the match to TRBD1 covers 9 bases. The CDR3 loop spans 14 amino acids. With V trimmed by 5 bases and J by 10 bases, 9 bases remained unmatched. The CDR3 loop reads CASSPQTGGGPQHF. As DNA, the CDR3 is TGTGCCAGCAGTCCCCAGACAGGGGGTGGACCCCAGCATTTT.

This clonotype occurred many times. This sequence joins TRBV7-9 and TRBJ2-7; TRBD2 matches 14 bases. This CDR3 contains 16 residues. The V gene end was trimmed by 5 bases and the J gene end by 1 base; junction bases not matched to a gene: 4. Germline CDR1 and CDR2: SEHNR and FQNEAQ (reference sequence). The CDR3 coding sequence is TGTGCCAGCAGCGTGGGGACTAGCGGGAGTTCCTACGAGCAGTACTTC. It is translated as CASSVGTSGSSYEQYF.

This clonotype was observed many times. V is TRBV28 and J is TRBJ2-5; D may be TRBD1 or TRBD2 (5 bases each). CDR1 is MDHEN and CDR2 is SYDVKM in the germline V gene. V lost 7 bases and J lost 5, with 14 bases in between. This CDR3 is built from 13 residues. This chain's CDR3 is CASKSGPRETQYF. In nucleotides, the CDR3 is TGTGCCAGCAAGTCGGGACCTCGGGAGACCCAGTACTTC.

Here the CDR3 reads CSARASRAVNTGELFF. CDR3 bases: TGCAGTGCTAGAGCCTCGAGAGCGGTGAACACCGGGGAGCTGTTTTTT. This rearrangement joins TRBV20-1 to TRBJ2-2; a weak D match, TRBD2 (5 bases). V was shortened by 1 base and J by 1 base, with 13 bases between the two germline ends. The CDR3 has 16 amino acids. The germline V gene has CDR1 DFQATT and CDR2 SNEGSKA (reference sequence).

This clonotype has ten or more counts. The rearrangement joins TRBV7-9 to TRBJ1-5; D remains unclear. The CDR3 is 14 amino acids. Looked up from germline, CDR1 is SEHNR and CDR2 is FQNEAQ (reference sequence). V was shortened by 0 bases and J by 4 bases, with 7 bases between the two germline ends. This chain's CDR3 is CASSLAHGNQPQHF. CDR3 DNA sequence: TGTGCCAGCAGCTTAGCGCATGGGAATCAGCCCCAGCATTTT.

This chain links TRBV5-6 with TRBJ2-7; TRBD1 matches 7 bases. CDR3 size: 13 residues. Germline CDR1 is SGHDT and CDR2 is YYEEEE. J lost 4 bases, V lost 4 bases, and 5 bases had no gene match. CDR3 loop: CASSNRGAYEQYF. DNA of the CDR3: TGTGCCAGCAGCAACAGGGGCGCTTACGAGCAGTACTTC. Full variable domain (rest looked up from reference TRBV5-6 and TRBJ2-7): DAGVTQSPTHLIKTRGQQVTLRCSPKSGHDTVSWYQQALGQGPQFIFQYYEEEERQRGNFPDRFSGHQFPNYSSELNVNALLLGDSALYLCASSNRGAYEQYFGPGTRLTVT.

This clonotype appeared a few times. The V call is TRBV28, the J call TRBJ2-7; tentative D call: TRBD1 (5 bases). The germline CDR1 and CDR2 sequences are MDHEN and SYDVKM. The length of the CDR3 is 12 residues. Trimming removed 5 bases from V and 3 bases from J, with 8 bases in between. This CDR3 reads CASSPGHYEQYF. The DNA of the CDR3 is TGTGCCAGCAGTCCCGGACACTACGAGCAGTACTTC.

This clonotype was counted at least ten times. V gene TRBV7-6 combines with J gene TRBJ1-5, with D possibly being TRBD1 (6 bases). Germline-derived CDR1 and CDR2 are SGHVS and FNYEAQ. This CDR3 is built from 15 residues. V shed 0 bases and J shed 4 bases, with 10 bases lying between them. The CDR3 DNA reads as TGTGCCAGCAGCTTAGCGGCAGGGGATAATCAGCCCCAGCATTTT. Protein sequence: CASSLAAGDNQPQHF. Combining the CDR3 with reference TRBV7-6 and TRBJ1-5 gives the whole variable domain GAGVSQSPRYKVTKRGQDVALRCDPISGHVSLYWYRQALGQGPEFLTYFNYEAQQDKSGLPNDRFSAERPEGSISTLTIQRTEQRDSAMYRCASSLAAGDNQPQHFGDGTRLSIL.

Many counts were recorded for this clonotype. The rearrangement uses TRBV20-1 and TRBJ1-1; a weak D match, TRBD1 (5 bases). Per the germline V gene, CDR1 is DFQATT and CDR2 is SNEGSKA (reference sequence). V was cut by 5 bases and J by 3 bases, with 13 bases left in between. The CDR3 has 13 residues. CDR3 region: CSAGTGRDTEAFF. CDR3 sequence (DNA): TGCAGTGCTGGTACAGGCCGGGACACTGAAGCTTTCTTT.

There are a few counts of this clonotype. V gene TRBV28 combines with J gene TRBJ2-1; 13 bases match TRBD2. This CDR3 is 19 amino acids long. Germline lookup yields CDR1 MDHEN and CDR2 SYDVKM. Trimming took 2 bases from V and 0 from J; bases not matched to a gene: 7. In DNA form, the CDR3 reads TGTGCCAGCAGTTTAGTGGGACTAGCGGGGCCAAGCTCCTACAATGAGCAGTTCTTC. Its translation is CASSLVGLAGPSSYNEQFF.

The V call is TRBV5-5, the J call TRBJ2-7; TRBD2 might be the D (7 bases). With 7 bases removed from V and 3 bases from J, the gap between germline ends came to 17 bases. Germline V CDR1 and CDR2: SGHKS, YYEKEE (reference sequence). This CDR3 has 14 amino acids. The CDR3 nucleotides read TGTGCCAGCGGGGGCGGGGGACCCCTCTACGAGCAGTACTTC. It translates to CASGGGGPLYEQYF.

V gene TRBV10-3 combines with J gene TRBJ2-7; the D gene is possibly TRBD1 (6 bases). CDR1 is ENHRY and CDR2 is SYGVKD in the germline V gene. V was pared by 2 bases and J by 5 bases, with 22 bases between. The CDR3 consists of 17 residues. CDR3 coding DNA: TGTGCCATCAGTGAGCCCCCGGGACAAGGGGGACGGAACGAGCAGTACTTC. Amino acids: CAISEPPGQGGRNEQYF.

CDR3 amino acids: CASSRWGYNEQFF. CDR3 DNA sequence: TGCGCCAGCAGCCGTTGGGGGTACAATGAGCAGTTCTTC. The V gene is TRBV5-1, the J gene TRBJ2-1; perhaps D is TRBD1 or TRBD2 (5 bases each). This CDR3 region has 13 residues. CDR1 SGHRS and CDR2 YFSETQ come from the germline V gene. V was pared by 4 bases and J by 4 bases, with 9 bases between.

Of note for this clonotype: A much larger clone differs by one base, so this may be a read error. The chain has TRBV6-4 and TRBJ2-1; 10 bases match TRBD2. The CDR3 has 15 amino acids. V gave up 2 bases and J gave up 6 bases; unmatched junction bases: 4. Germline V gives CDR1 MRHNA, CDR2 SNTAGT. The DNA for the CDR3 is TGTGCCAGCAGTGACGGGTCTAGCGGGAGCAATGAGCAGTTCTTC. Amino acids: CASSDGSSGSNEQFF.

J is TRBJ2-7 and V is TRBV24-1, with 8 bases identical to TRBD2. The V gene end was trimmed by 1 base and the J gene end by 0 bases; junction bases not matched to a gene: 13. The CDR3 is 19 residues long. The V gene's germline CDR1 is KGHDR and CDR2 SFDVKD. The CDR3 region has the DNA TGTGCCACCAGTGATTTATTATATACCGGGACTAGGAGCTCCTACGAGCAGTACTTC. Translated: CATSDLLYTGTRSSYEQYF.

This chain joins TRBV7-9 and TRBJ1-1; D uncertain. The germline gives CDR1 SEHNR, CDR2 FQNEAQ (reference sequence). The V and J ends lost 2 bases and 4 bases respectively, with 14 bases between them. The CDR3 has 15 amino acids. CDR3 region: CASSLTGPKGTEAFF. In nucleotides, the CDR3 is TGTGCCAGCAGCTTAACCGGACCCAAGGGCACTGAAGCTTTCTTT.

V and J are TRBV20-1 and TRBJ2-3, with D possibly being TRBD2 (6 bases). CDR1 and CDR2 from the germline V gene are DFQATT and SNEGSKA (reference sequence). This CDR3 contains 17 residues. V was cut by 1 base and J by 7 bases, with 24 bases left in between. CDR3 protein: CSARGLEVGGRGNTQYF. The CDR3, as DNA: TGCAGTGCTAGAGGGCTGGAGGTTGGGGGGAGAGGAAATACGCAGTATTTT.